The sample holds many counts of the clone carrying this T cell receptor beta chain. Its antigen is unidentified. The CDR3 totals 15 residues. According to the study, genomic DNA was the template for TCR beta VDJ and CDR3 profiling. TCRdb independently ran MiXCR on the reads; one entry per CDR3 protein. This table has 180,000 or so distinct CDR3 sequences, approximately 48% appearing once. The source of the sample is a study of CD8+CD57+ T cells in acquired aplastic anemia. Findings and caveats of the study: Patients and controls were found to share roughly 31 CD8+ CDR3 sequences.

Sequencing was done on patients that had shown CD8+CD57+ cell expansion by flow cytometry. At blood sampling, none of the patients had yet received therapy. This receptor was identified in a human donor with aplastic anemia. The sample taken for sequencing was sorted CD4+, CD8+, or CD8+CD57+ T cells (not recorded which) from PBMCs. V usage is TRBV3-2 and J usage is TRBJ2-4. TRBV3-2 is classified as a pseudogene. The chain's CDR3 is CASSQDGVSLDIQYF. CDR3 DNA: TGTGCCAGCAGCCAAGATGGCGTATCTCTCGACATTCAGTACTTC.